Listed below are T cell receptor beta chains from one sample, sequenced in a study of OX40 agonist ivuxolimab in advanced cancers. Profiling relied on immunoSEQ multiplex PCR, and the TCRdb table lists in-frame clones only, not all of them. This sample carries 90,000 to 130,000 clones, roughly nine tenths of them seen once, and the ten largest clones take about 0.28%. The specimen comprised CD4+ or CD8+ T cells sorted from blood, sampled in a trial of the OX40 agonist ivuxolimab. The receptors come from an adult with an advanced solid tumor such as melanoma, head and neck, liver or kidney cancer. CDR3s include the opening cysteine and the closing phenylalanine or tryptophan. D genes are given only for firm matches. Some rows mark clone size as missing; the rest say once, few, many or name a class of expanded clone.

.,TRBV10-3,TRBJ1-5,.,CAISRSGDSNQPQHF,TGTGCCATCAGTAGGTCGGGGGATAGCAATCAGCCCCAGCATTTT
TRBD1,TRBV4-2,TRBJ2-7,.,CASGPTGTGGYEQYF,TGTGCCAGCGGTCCGACCGGGACAGGGGGTTACGAGCAGTACTTC
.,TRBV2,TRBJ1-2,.,CASSSRGDGYTF,TGTGCCAGCAGTAGCCGGGGGGATGGCTACACCTTC
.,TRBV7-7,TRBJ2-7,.,CASSLGHLYEQYF,TGTGCTAGCAGCTTGGGACACCTCTACGAGCAGTACTTC
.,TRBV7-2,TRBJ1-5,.,CASSLVPINQPQHF,TGTGCCAGCAGCTTAGTCCCGATAAATCAGCCCCAGCATTTT
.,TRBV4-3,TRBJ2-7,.,CASSQDPGRLSGEQYF,TGCGCCAGCAGCCAAGATCCGGGCAGGTTGAGTGGCGAGCAGTACTTC
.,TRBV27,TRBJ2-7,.,CASSFDRNSYEQYF,TGTGCCAGCAGTTTCGACAGGAATAGTTACGAGCAGTACTTC
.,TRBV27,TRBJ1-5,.,CASSKQGYQPQHF,TGTGCCAGCAGTAAACAGGGTTATCAGCCCCAGCATTTT
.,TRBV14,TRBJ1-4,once,CASSQSGATNEKLFF,TGTGCCAGCAGCCAGTCAGGAGCAACTAATGAAAAACTGTTTTTT
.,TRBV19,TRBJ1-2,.,CASSIGPFYGYTF,TGTGCCAGTAGTATTGGACCGTTCTATGGCTACACCTTC
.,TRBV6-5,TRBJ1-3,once,CASSLVSGNTIYF,TGTGCCAGCAGTTTGGTCTCTGGAAACACCATATATTTT
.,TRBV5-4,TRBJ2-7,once,CASTSRNTSYEQYF,TGTGCCAGCACCTCTCGGAACACATCCTACGAGCAGTACTTC
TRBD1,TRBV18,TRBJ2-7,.,CASRGQYYEQYF,TGTGCCAGCCGGGGACAGTACTACGAGCAGTACTTC
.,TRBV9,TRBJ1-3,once,CASSVGGSQNTIYF,TGTGCCAGCAGCGTAGGTGGCAGTCAAAACACCATATATTTT
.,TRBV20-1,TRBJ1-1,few,CSAAGLTEAFF,TGCAGTGCTGCGGGGCTCACTGAAGCTTTCTTT
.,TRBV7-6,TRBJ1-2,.,CASSFNRRRDYGYTF,TGTGCCAGCAGCTTCAACAGGCGGCGAGACTATGGCTACACCTTC
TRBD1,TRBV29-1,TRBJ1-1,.,CSVEVRSRGTGNEF,TGCAGCGTTGAAGTTCGGTCGCGGGGGACAGGGAATGAATTT
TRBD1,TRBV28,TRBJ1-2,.,CASSFPEGQGGGVGYTF,TGTGCCAGCAGTTTCCCCGAGGGACAGGGAGGAGGGGTTGGCTACACCTTC
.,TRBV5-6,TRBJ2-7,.,CASSLAAGGEQYF,TGTGCCAGCAGCTTGGCCGCAGGAGGCGAGCAGTACTTC
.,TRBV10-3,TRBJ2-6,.,CAISESARVGSNVLTF,TGTGCCATCAGTGAGTCGGCAAGGGTCGGGTCCAACGTCCTGACTTTC
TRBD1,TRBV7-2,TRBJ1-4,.,CASSRRQGELEKLFF,TGTGCCAGCAGCCGAAGACAGGGGGAGCTGGAAAAACTGTTTTTT
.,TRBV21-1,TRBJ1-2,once,CASSKQLRVEGYTF,TGTGCCAGCAGCAAACAGCTGAGGGTAGAGGGCTACACCTTC
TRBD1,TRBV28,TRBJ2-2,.,CASYRGFRNTGELFF,TGTGCCAGTTACAGGGGCTTCCGGAACACCGGGGAGCTGTTTTTT
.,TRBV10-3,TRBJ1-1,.,CAISHNEVNTEAFF,TGTGCCATCAGTCATAATGAGGTGAACACTGAAGCTTTCTTT
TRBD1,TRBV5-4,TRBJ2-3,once,CASSLGRQGPTDTQYF,TGTGCCAGCAGCTTGGGCCGACAGGGTCCGACAGATACGCAGTATTTT
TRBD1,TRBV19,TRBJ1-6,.,CASSQRQGADSPLHF,TGTGCCAGTAGTCAAAGACAGGGGGCAGATTCACCCCTCCACTTT
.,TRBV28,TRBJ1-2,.,CASSPGQFDYGYTF,TGTGCCAGCAGTCCCGGACAGTTCGACTATGGCTACACCTTC
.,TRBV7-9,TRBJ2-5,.,CASSFFGAGETQYF,TGTGCCAGCAGCTTTTTTGGGGCGGGGGAGACCCAGTACTTC
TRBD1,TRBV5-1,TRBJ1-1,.,CASSHGQGGEAFF,TGCGCCAGCAGCCACGGACAGGGCGGGGAAGCTTTCTTT
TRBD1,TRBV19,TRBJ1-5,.,CASSIRAGGNNQPQHF,TGTGCCAGTAGTATAAGGGCAGGGGGCAACAATCAGCCCCAGCATTTT
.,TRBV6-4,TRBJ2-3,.,CASSSDSVADTQYF,TGTGCCAGCAGCTCGGACTCGGTGGCGGATACGCAGTATTTT
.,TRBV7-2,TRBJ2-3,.,CASSLQSGSTDTQYF,TGTGCCAGCAGCTTACAGAGCGGGAGCACAGATACGCAGTATTTT
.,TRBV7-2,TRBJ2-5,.,CASSSQAPGETQYF,TGTGCCAGCAGCTCACAGGCACCAGGAGAGACCCAGTACTTC
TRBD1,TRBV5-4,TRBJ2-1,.,CASSLDRGYYNEQFF,TGTGCCAGCAGCTTGGACAGGGGTTACTACAATGAGCAGTTCTTC
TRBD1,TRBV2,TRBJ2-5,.,CASRRTGGSQETQYF,TGTGCCAGCAGACGGACAGGGGGTTCCCAGGAGACCCAGTACTTC
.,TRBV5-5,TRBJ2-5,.,CASSLKETQYF,TGTGCCAGCAGCTTAAAAGAGACCCAGTACTTC
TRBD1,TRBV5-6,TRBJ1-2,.,CASSSEDRGYGYTF,TGTGCCAGCAGCTCCGAGGACAGGGGCTATGGCTACACCTTC
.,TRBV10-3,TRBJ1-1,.,CAISESATRLNTEAFF,TGTGCCATCAGTGAGTCCGCCACGAGGCTTAACACTGAAGCTTTCTTT
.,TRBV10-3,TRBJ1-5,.,CAIKPREAGGQPQHF,TGTGCCATCAAACCCAGGGAAGCAGGAGGTCAGCCCCAGCATTTT
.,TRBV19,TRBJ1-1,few,CASSIDQSGLEAFF,TGTGCCAGTAGTATAGATCAGAGCGGACTGGAAGCTTTCTTT
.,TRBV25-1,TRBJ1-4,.,CASAWGGRNEKLFF,TGTGCCAGCGCCTGGGGCGGCCGTAATGAAAAACTGTTTTTT
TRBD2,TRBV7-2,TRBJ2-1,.,CASSRGGSGTSNEQFF,TGTGCCAGCAGCCGGGGGGGTAGCGGGACCAGTAATGAGCAGTTCTTC
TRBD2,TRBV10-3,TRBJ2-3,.,CAITGEAGRATDTQYF,TGTGCCATCACCGGGGAAGCGGGAAGGGCCACAGATACGCAGTATTTT
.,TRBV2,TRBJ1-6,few,CASSPPLHF,TGTGCCAGCAGCCCGCCCCTCCACTTT
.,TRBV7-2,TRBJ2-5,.,CASSTPTSRETQYF,TGTGCCAGCAGCACACCAACTAGCCGCGAGACCCAGTACTTC
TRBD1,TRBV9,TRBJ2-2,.,CASSVLPGTGNTGELFF,TGTGCCAGCAGCGTTTTACCAGGGACAGGGAACACCGGGGAGCTGTTTTTT
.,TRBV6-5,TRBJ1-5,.,CASRLQEGQPQHF,TGTGCCAGCAGACTACAGGAGGGCCAGCCCCAGCATTTT
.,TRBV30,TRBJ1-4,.,CAWDQRTSGFIGQGYEKLFF,TGTGCCTGGGATCAGAGGACGTCGGGCTTTATCGGGCAGGGATACGAAAAACTGTTTTTT
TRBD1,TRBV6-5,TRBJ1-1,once,CASSSRTGEIEAFF,TGTGCCAGCAGTTCCCGGACAGGGGAAATAGAAGCTTTCTTT
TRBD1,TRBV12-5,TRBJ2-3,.,CASGYRDRDTQYF,TGTGCTAGTGGTTACCGGGACAGAGATACGCAGTATTTT
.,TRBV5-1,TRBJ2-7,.,CASSLEGYTSPYEQYF,TGCGCCAGCAGCTTGGAAGGGTATACTAGTCCGTACGAGCAGTACTTC
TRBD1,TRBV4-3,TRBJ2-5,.,CASSQGPGTGQETQYF,TGCGCCAGCAGCCAGGGGCCCGGGACAGGCCAAGAGACCCAGTACTTC
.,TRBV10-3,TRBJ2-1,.,CAISDRRDEQFF,TGTGCCATCAGTGATAGGCGGGATGAGCAGTTCTTC
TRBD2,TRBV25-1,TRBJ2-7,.,CASKRAGPSYEQYF,TGTGCCAGCAAAAGAGCGGGACCTTCCTACGAGCAGTACTTC
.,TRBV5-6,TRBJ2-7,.,CASSRNSYEQYF,TGTGCCAGCAGCAGGAACTCCTACGAGCAGTACTTC
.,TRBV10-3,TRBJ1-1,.,CAISESVTFNTEAFF,TGTGCCATCAGTGAGTCGGTGACCTTTAACACTGAAGCTTTCTTT
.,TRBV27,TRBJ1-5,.,CASSLEYNQPQHF,TGTGCCAGCAGTTTGGAATACAATCAGCCCCAGCATTTT
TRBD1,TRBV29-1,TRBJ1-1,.,CSVASGGSRAFF,TGCAGCGTTGCTTCAGGGGGCTCTCGAGCTTTCTTT
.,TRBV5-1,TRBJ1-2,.,CASSLTVTYGYTF,TGCGCCAGCAGCTTAACAGTCACATATGGCTACACCTTC
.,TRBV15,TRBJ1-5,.,CATSRDLASNQPQHF,TGTGCCACCAGCAGAGATCTGGCCAGCAATCAGCCCCAGCATTTT